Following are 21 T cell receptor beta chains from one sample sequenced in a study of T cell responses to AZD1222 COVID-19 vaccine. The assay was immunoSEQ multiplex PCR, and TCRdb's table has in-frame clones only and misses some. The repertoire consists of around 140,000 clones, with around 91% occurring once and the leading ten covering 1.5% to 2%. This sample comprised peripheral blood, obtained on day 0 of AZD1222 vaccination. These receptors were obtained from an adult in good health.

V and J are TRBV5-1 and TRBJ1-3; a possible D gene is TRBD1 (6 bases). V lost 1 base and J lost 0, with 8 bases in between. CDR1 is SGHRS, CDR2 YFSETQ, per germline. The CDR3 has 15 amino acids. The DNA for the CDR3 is TGCGCCAGCAGCTTGTCGACAGGCTCTGGAAACACCATATATTTT. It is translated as CASSLSTGSGNTIYF.

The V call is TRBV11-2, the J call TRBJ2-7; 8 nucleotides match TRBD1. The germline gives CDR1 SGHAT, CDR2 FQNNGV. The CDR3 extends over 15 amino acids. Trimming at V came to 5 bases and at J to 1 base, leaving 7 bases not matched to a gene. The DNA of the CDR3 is TGTGCCAGCAGCCACTGGTGGACAGGGTCCTACGAGCAGTACTTC. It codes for CASSHWWTGSYEQYF. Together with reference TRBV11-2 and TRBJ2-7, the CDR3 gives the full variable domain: EAGVAQSPRYKIIEKRQSVAFWCNPISGHATLYWYQQILGQGPKLLIQFQNNGVVDDSQLPKDRFSAERLKGVDSTLKIQPAKLEDSAVYLCASSHWWTGSYEQYFGPGTRLTVT.

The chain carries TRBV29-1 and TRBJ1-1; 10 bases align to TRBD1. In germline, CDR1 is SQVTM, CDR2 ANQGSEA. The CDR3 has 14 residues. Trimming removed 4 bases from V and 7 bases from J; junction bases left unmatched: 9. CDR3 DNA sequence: TGCAGCGTTGGGGGCCCGAGGACAGGGGGTGAAGCTTTCTTT. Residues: CSVGGPRTGGEAFF.

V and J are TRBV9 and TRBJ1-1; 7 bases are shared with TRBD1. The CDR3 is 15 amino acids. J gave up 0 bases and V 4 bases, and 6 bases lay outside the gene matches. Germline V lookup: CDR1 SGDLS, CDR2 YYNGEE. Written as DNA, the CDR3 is TGTGCCAGCAGCCTTCGGGACAGACTGAACACTGAAGCTTTCTTT. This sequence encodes CASSLRDRLNTEAFF.

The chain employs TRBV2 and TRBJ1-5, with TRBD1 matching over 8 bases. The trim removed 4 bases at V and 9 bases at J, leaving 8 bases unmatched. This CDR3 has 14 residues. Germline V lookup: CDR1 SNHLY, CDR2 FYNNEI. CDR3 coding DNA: TGTGCCAGCAGTGCCGACAGGGGTGAAGGGCCCCAGCATTTT. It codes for CASSADRGEGPQHF.

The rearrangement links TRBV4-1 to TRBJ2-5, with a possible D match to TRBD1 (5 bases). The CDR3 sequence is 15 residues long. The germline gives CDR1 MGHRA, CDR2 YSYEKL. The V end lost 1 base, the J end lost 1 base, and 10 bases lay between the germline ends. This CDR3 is CASSQVGGAQETQYF. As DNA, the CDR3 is TGCGCCAGCAGCCAAGTCGGTGGGGCCCAAGAGACCCAGTACTTC.

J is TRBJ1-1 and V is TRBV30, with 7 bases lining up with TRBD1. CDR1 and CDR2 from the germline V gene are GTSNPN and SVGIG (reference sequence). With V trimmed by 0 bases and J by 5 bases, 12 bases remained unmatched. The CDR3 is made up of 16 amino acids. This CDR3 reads CAWSVFRTGDFTEAFF. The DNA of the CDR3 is TGTGCCTGGAGTGTATTCCGGACAGGCGACTTTACTGAAGCTTTCTTT.

The CDR3 DNA sequence: TGCGCCAGCAGGGGGGAATCTAGTAGTGGCTACACCTTC. Translating gives CASRGESSSGYTF. This rearrangement joins TRBV5-1 to TRBJ1-2; a possible D gene is TRBD1 (5 bases). V lost 5 bases and J lost 7, with 15 bases in between. This CDR3 contains 13 residues. Germline CDR1 is SGHRS and CDR2 is YFSETQ.

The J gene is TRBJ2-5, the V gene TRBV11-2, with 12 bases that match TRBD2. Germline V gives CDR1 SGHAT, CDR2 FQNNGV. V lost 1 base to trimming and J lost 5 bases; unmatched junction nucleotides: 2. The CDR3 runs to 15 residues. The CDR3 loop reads CASSLGGLAGETQYF. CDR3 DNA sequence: TGTGCCAGCAGCTTAGGTGGACTAGCGGGGGAGACCCAGTACTTC.

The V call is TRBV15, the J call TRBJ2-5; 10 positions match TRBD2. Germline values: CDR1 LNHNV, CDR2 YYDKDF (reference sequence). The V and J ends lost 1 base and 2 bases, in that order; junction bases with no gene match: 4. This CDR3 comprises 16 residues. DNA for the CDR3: TGTGCCACCAGCAGAGTCCCTAGCGGGGGACAAGAGACCCAGTACTTC. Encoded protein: CATSRVPSGGQETQYF.

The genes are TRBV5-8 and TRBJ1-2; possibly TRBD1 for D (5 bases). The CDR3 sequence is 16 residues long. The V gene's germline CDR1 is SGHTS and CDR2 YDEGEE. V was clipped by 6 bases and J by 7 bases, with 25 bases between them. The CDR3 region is CASNPLGGTDTGGYTF. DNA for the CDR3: TGTGCCAGCAACCCCCTGGGTGGGACCGATACTGGTGGCTACACCTTC.

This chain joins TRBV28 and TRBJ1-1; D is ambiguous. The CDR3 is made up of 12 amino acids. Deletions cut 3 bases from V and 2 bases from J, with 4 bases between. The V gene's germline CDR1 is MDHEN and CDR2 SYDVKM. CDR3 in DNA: TGTGCCAGCAGTTTGAGTAACACTGAAGCTTTCTTT. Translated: CASSLSNTEAFF.

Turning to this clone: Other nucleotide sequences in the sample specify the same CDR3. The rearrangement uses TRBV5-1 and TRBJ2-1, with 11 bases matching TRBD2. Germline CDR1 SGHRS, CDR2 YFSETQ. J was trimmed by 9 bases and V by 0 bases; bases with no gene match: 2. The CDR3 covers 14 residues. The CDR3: CASSLVLAGGEQFF. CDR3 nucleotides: TGCGCCAGCAGCTTGGTCCTAGCGGGAGGTGAGCAGTTCTTC.

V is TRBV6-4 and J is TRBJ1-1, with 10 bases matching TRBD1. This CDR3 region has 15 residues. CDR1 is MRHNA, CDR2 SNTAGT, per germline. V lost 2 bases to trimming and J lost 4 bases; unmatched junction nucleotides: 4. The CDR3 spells CASSDRGQGTTEAFF. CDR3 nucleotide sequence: TGTGCCAGCAGTGACCGGGGACAGGGGACCACTGAAGCTTTCTTT.

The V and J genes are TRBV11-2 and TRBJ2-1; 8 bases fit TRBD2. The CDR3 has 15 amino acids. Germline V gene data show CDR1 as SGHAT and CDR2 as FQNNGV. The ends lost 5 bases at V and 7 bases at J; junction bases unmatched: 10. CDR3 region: CASSPQSGGINEQFF. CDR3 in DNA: TGTGCCAGCAGCCCCCAAAGCGGGGGTATTAATGAGCAGTTCTTC.

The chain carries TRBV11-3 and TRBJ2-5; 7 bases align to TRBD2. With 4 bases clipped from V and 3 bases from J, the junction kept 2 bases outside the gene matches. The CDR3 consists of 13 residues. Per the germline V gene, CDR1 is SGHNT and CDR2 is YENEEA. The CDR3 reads CASSSGTKETQYF. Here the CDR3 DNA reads TGTGCCAGCAGCTCTGGGACTAAAGAGACCCAGTACTTC.

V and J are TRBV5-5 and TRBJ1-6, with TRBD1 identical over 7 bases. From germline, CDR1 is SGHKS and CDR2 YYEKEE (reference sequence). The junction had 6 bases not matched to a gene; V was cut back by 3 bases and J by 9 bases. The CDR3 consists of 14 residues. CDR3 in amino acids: CASSYGQGGSPLHF. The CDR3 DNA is TGTGCCAGCAGCTACGGGCAGGGGGGTTCACCCCTCCACTTT.

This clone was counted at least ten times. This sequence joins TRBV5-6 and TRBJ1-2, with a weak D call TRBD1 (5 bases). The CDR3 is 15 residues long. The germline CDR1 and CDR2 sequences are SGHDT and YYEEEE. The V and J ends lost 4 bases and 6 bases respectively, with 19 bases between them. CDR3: CASSQDPGLKDGYTF. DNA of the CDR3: TGTGCCAGCAGCCAGGATCCGGGGCTAAAGGATGGCTACACCTTC. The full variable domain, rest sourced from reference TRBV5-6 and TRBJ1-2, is DAGVTQSPTHLIKTRGQQVTLRCSPKSGHDTVSWYQQALGQGPQFIFQYYEEEERQRGNFPDRFSGHQFPNYSSELNVNALLLGDSALYLCASSQDPGLKDGYTFGSGTRLTVV.

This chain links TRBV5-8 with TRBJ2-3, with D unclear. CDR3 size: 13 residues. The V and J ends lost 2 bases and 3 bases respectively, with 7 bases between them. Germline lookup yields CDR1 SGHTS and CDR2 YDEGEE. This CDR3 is CASSFLPTDTQYF. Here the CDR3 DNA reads TGTGCCAGCAGCTTTTTGCCAACAGATACGCAGTATTTT.

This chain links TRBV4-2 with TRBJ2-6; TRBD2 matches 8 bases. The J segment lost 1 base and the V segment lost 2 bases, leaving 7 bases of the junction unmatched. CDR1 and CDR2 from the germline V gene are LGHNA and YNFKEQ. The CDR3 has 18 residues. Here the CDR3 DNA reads TGTGCCAGCAGCCAACCCGGGACTAGTGGTTCTGGGGCCAACGTCCTGACTTTC. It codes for CASSQPGTSGSGANVLTF.

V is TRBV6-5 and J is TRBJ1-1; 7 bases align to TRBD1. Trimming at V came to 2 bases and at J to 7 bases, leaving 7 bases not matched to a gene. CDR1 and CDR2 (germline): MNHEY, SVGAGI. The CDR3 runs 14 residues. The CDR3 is CASSYGGQKVEAFF. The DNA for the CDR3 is TGTGCCAGCAGTTACGGGGGACAGAAGGTTGAAGCTTTCTTT.